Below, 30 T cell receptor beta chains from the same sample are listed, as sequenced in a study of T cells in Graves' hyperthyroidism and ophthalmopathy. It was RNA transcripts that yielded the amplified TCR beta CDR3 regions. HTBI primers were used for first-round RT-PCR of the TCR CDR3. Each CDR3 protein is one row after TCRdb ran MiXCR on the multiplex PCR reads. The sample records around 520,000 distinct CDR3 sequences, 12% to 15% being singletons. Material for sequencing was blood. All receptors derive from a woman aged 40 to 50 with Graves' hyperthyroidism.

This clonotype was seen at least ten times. The CDR3 spells CASSLVLQGETQYF. The CDR3 nucleotides read TGTGCCAGCAGCTTAGTTCTGCAGGGAGAGACCCAGTACTTC. This chain joins TRBV7-9 and TRBJ2-5; D is perhaps TRBD1 (5 bases). Germline values: CDR1 SEHNR, CDR2 FQNEAQ (reference sequence). Trimming left V 1 base short and J 4 bases short, with 10 bases between. This CDR3 region has 14 residues. The complete variable domain, with remaining parts taken from reference TRBV7-9 and TRBJ2-5, reads DTGVSQNPRHKITKRGQNVTFRCDPISEHNRLYWYRQTLGQGPEFLTYFQNEAQLEKSRLLSDRFSAERPKGSFSTLEIQRTEQGDSAMYLCASSLVLQGETQYFGPGTRLLVL.

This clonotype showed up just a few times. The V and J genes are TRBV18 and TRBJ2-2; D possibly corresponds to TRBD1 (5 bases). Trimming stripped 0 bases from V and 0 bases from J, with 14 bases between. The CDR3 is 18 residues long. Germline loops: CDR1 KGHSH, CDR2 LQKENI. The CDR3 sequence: CASSPPNRGLANTGELFF. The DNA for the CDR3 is TGTGCCAGCTCACCACCAAATAGGGGTCTCGCGAACACCGGGGAGCTGTTTTTT. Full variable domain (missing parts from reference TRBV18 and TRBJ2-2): NAGVMQNPRHLVRRRGQEARLRCSPMKGHSHVYWYRQLPEEGLKFMVYLQKENIIDESGMPKERFSAEFPKEGPSILRIQQVVRGDSAAYFCASSPPNRGLANTGELFFGEGSRLTVL.

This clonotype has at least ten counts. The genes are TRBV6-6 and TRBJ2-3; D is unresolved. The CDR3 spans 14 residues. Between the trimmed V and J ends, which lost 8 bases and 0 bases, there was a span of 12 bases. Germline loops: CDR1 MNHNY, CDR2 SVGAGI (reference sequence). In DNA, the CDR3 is TGTGCCAGCGGTTGGGCAGCTAGCACAGATACGCAGTATTTT. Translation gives CASGWAASTDTQYF.

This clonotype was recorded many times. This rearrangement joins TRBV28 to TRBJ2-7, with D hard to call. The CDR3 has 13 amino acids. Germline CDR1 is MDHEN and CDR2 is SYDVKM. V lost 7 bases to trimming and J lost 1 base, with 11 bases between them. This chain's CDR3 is CASKLGGSYEQYF. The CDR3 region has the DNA TGTGCCAGCAAATTGGGCGGTTCCTACGAGCAGTACTTC.

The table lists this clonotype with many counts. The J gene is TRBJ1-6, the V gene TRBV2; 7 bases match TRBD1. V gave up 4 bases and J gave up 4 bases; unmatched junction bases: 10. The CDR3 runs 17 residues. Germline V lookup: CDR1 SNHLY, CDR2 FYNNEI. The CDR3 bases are TGTGCCAGCAGTGTCTCCGGGACAGCGCTGTATAATTCACCCCTCCACTTT. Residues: CASSVSGTALYNSPLHF.

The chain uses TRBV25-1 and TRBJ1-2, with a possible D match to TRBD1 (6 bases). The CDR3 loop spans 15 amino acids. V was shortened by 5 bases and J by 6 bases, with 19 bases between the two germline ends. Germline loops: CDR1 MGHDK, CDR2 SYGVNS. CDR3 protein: CASSKSTGSTDGYTF. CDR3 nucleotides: TGTGCCAGCAGTAAATCGACAGGCTCTACGGATGGCTACACCTTC.

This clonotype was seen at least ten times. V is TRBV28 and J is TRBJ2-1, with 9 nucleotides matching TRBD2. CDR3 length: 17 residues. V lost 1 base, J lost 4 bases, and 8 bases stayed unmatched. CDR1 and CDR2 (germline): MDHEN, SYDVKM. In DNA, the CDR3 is TGTGCCAGCAGTTTATCGATGGGAGCGGGGGGTTACAATGAGCAGTTCTTC. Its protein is CASSLSMGAGGYNEQFF.

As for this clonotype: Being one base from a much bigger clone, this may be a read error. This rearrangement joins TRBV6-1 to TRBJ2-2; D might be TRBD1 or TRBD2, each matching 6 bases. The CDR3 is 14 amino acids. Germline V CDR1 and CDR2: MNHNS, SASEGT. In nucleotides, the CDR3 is TGTGTCAGCAGTGAAAGGGGGAGGACCGGGGAGCTGTTTTTT. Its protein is CVSSERGRTGELFF.

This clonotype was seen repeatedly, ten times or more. The CDR3 sequence: CASSSKVQGPDYEQYF. CDR3 nucleotide sequence: TGTGCCAGCAGTTCCAAGGTGCAGGGTCCGGACTACGAGCAGTACTTC. The chain is built from TRBV12-3 or TRBV12-4 and TRBJ2-7; D is possibly TRBD1 (5 bases). V was pared by 4 bases and J by 3 bases, with 19 bases between. The CDR3 runs 16 residues.

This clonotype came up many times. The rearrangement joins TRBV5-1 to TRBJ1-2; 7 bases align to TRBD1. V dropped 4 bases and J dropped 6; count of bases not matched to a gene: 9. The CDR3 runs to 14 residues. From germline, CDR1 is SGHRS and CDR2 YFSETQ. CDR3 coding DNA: TGCGCCAGCAGCCAACCTGGGACAGTCGATGGCTACACCTTC. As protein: CASSQPGTVDGYTF. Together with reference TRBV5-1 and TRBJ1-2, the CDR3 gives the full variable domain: KAGVTQTPRYLIKTRGQQVTLSCSPISGHRSVSWYQQTPGQGLQFLFEYFSETQRNKGNFPGRFSGRQFSNSRSEMNVSTLELGDSALYLCASSQPGTVDGYTFGSGTRLTVV.

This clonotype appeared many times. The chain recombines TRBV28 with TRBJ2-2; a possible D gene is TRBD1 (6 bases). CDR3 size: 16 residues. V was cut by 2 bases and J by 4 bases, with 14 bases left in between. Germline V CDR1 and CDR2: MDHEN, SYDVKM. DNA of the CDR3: TGTGCCAGCAGTTTAGGGCCGGACAGTCTCACCGGGGAGCTGTTTTTT. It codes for CASSLGPDSLTGELFF.

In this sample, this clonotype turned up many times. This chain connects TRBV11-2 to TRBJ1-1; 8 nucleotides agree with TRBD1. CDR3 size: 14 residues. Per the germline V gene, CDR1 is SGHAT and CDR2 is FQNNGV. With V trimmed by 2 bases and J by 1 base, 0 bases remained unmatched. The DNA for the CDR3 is TGTGCCAGCAGCTTAACAGGGGGGAACACTGAAGCTTTCTTT. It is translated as CASSLTGGNTEAFF.

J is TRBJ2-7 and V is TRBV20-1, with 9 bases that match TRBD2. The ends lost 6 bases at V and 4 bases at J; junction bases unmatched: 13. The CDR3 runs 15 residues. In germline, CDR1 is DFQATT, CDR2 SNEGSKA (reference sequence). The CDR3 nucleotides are TGCAGTGCCCCTAGTTCCAGCGGGAGGTTTTACGAGCAGTACTTC. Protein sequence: CSAPSSSGRFYEQYF.

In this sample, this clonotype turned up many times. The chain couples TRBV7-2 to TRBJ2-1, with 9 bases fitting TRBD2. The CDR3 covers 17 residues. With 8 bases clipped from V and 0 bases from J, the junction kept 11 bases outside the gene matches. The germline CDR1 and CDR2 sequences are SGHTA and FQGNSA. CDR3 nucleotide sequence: TGTGCCAGCTCCCATCTAACTAGCGGGTTCTCCTACAATGAGCAGTTCTTC. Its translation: CASSHLTSGFSYNEQFF.

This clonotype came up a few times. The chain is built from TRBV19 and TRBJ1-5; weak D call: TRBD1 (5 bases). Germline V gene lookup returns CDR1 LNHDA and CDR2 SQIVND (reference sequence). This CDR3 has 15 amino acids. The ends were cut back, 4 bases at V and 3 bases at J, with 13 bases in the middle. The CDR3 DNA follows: TGTGCCAGTAGTAGGACACCCCCCGACAATCAGCCCCAGCATTTT. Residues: CASSRTPPDNQPQHF. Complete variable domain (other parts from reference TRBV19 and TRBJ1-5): DGGITQSPKYLFRKEGQNVTLSCEQNLNHDAMYWYRQDPGQGLRLIYYSQIVNDFQKGDIAEGYSVSREKKESFPLTVTSAQKNPTAFYLCASSRTPPDNQPQHFGDGTRLSIL.

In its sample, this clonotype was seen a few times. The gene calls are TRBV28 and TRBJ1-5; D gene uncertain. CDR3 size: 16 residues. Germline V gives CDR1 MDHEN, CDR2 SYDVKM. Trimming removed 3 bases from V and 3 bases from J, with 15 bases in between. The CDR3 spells CASSLTPGGTNQPQHF. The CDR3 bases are TGTGCCAGCAGTTTGACCCCCGGCGGTACCAATCAGCCCCAGCATTTT. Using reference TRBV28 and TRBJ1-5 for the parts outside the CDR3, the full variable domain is DVKVTQSSRYLVKRTGEKVFLECVQDMDHENMFWYRQDPGLGLRLIYFSYDVKMKEKGDIPEGYSVSREKKERFSLILESASTNQTSMYLCASSLTPGGTNQPQHFGDGTRLSIL.

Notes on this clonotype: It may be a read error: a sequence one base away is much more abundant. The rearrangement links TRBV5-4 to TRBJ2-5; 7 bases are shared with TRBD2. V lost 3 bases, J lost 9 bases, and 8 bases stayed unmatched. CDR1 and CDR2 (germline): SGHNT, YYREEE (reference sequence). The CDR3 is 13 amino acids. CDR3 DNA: TGTGCCAGCAGCTCGACTAGCCGGGAGGCCCAGTACTTC. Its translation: CASSSTSREAQYF. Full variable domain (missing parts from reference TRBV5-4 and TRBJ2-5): ETGVTQSPTHLIKTRGQQVTLRCSSQSGHNTVSWYQQALGQGPQFIFQYYREEENGRGNFPPRFSGLQFPNYSSELNVNALELDDSALYLCASSSTSREAQYFGPGTRLLVL.

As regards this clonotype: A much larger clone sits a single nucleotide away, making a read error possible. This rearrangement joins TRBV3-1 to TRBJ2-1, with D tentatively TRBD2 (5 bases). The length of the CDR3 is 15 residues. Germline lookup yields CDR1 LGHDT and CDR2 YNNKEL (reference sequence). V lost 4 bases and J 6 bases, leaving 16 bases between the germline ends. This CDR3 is CASSLRGGARNEQFF. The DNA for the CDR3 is TGTGCCAGCAGCCTCCGGGGTGGTGCGCGCAATGAGCAGTTCTTC.

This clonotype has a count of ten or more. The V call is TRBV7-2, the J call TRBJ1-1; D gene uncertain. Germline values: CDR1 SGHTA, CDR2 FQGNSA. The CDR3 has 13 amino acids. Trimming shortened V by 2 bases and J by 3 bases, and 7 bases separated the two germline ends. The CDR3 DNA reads TGTGCCAGCAGCTTAAGTACGGACACTGAAGCTTTCTTT. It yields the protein CASSLSTDTEAFF.

The CDR3 DNA sequence: TGTGCCAGCAGTTACCTGGACAGCCAAGAGACCCAGTACTTC. It yields the protein CASSYLDSQETQYF. This chain joins TRBV6-5 and TRBJ2-5; weak D call: TRBD1 (6 bases). The CDR3 has 14 amino acids. V gave up 2 bases and J gave up 1 base, with 8 bases separating them. Germline CDR1 and CDR2: MNHEY and SVGAGI.

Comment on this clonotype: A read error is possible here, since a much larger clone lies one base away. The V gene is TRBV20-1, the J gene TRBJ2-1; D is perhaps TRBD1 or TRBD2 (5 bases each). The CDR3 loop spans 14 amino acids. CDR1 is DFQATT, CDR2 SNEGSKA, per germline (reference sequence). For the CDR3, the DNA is TGCAGCGCCGGTGGGGGAGCCCCCTACAATGAGCAGTTCTTC. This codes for CSAGGGAPYNEQFF.

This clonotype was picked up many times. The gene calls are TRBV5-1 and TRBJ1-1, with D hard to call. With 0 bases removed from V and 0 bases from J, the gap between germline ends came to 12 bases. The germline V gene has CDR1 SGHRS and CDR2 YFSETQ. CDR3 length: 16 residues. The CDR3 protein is CASSLASTTMNTEAFF. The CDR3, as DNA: TGCGCCAGCAGCTTGGCATCGACTACAATGAACACTGAAGCTTTCTTT.

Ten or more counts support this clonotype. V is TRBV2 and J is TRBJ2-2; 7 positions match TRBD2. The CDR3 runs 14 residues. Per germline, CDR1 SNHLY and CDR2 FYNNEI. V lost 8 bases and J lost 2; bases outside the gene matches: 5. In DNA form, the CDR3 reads TGTGCCAGCCGCGCGGGACTAAACACCGGGGAGCTGTTTTTT. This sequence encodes CASRAGLNTGELFF.

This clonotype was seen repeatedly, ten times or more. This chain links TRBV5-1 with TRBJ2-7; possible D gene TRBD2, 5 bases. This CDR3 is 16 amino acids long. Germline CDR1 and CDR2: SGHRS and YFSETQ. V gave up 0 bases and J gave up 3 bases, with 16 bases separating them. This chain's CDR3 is CASSLGVRERLYEQYF. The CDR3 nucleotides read TGCGCCAGCAGCTTGGGTGTGAGGGAGCGCCTCTACGAGCAGTACTTC. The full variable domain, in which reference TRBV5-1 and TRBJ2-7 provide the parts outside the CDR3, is KAGVTQTPRYLIKTRGQQVTLSCSPISGHRSVSWYQQTPGQGLQFLFEYFSETQRNKGNFPGRFSGRQFSNSRSEMNVSTLELGDSALYLCASSLGVRERLYEQYFGPGTRLTVT.

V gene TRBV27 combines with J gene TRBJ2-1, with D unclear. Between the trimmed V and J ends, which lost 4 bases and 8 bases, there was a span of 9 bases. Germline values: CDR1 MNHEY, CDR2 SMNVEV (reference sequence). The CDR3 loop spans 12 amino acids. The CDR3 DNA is TGTGCCAGCAGTTCCTTCTCTGATGAGCAGTTCTTC. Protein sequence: CASSSFSDEQFF.

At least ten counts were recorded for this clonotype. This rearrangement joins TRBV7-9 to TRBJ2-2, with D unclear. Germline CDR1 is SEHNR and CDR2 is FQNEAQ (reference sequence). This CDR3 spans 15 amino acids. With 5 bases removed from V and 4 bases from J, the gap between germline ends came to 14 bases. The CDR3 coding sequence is TGTGCCAGCAGCGAACCGGGCGCGGCCACCGGGGAGCTGTTTTTT. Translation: CASSEPGAATGELFF.

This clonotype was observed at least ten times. CDR3 sequence reads: CASTVLKSNYGYTF. CDR3 sequence (DNA): TGTGCCAGCACAGTATTAAAATCTAACTATGGCTACACCTTC. The gene calls are TRBV2 and TRBJ1-2; D is ambiguous. Trimming shortened V by 7 bases and J by 0 bases, and 12 bases separated the two germline ends. The CDR3 totals 14 residues. Germline V gene sequence: CDR1 SNHLY, CDR2 FYNNEI.

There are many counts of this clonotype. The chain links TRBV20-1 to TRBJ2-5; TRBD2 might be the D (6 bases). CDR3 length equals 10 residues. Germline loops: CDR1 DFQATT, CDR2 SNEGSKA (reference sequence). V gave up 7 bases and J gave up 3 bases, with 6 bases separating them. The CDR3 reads CSGGEETQYF. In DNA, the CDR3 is TGCAGTGGGGGGGAAGAGACCCAGTACTTC.

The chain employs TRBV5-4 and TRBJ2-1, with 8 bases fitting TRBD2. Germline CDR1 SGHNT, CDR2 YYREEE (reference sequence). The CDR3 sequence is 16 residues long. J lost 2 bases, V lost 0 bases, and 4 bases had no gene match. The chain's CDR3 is CASSLAGGEAYNEQFF. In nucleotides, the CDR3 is TGTGCCAGCAGCTTGGCCGGGGGGGAAGCCTACAATGAGCAGTTCTTC.

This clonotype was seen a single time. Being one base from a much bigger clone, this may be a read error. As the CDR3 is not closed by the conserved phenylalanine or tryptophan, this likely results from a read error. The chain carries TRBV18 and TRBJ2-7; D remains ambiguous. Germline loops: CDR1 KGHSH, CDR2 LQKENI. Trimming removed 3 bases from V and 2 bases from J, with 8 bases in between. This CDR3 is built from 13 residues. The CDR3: CASSPGETYEQYL. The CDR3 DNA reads TGTGCCAGCTCACCCGGCGAGACCTACGAGCAGTACCTC.